Presented here are 21 T cell receptor beta chains from one specimen sequenced in a study of regulatory T cells in long-lasting Graves disease. Time point given: persistent/refractory GD, antithyroid drugs over 5 years with positive TRAb. The TCR library was made from RNA extracted from PBMCs. Arm-PCR of CDR3 regions with iRepertoire HTBI primers generated TCR beta libraries. TCRdb re-called the multiplex PCR reads through MiXCR, storing one row per CDR3 protein. The sample holds approximately 440,000 distinct CDR3 sequences, around a quarter seen once. The sequenced sample was peripheral blood mononuclear cells (PBMCs), obtained when the disease was refractory, from a patient treated with antithyroid drugs. These receptors all stem from a female donor with Graves disease.

V gene TRBV6-2 or TRBV6-3 combines with J gene TRBJ2-4; D is uncertain. The CDR3 extends over 13 amino acids. The germline V gene encodes CDR1 MNHEY and CDR2 SVGEGT. Trimming shortened V by 0 bases and J by 7 bases, and 7 bases separated the two germline ends. CDR3 protein: CASSYSNSNIQYF. DNA for the CDR3: TGTGCCAGCAGTTACTCGAATTCGAACATTCAGTACTTC.

The chain links TRBV29-1 to TRBJ1-3, with a tentative D call TRBD1 (5 bases). V dropped 6 bases and J dropped 0 bases, with 12 bases sitting between them. The CDR3 covers 14 residues. Germline-derived CDR1 and CDR2 are SQVTM and ANQGSEA. This chain's CDR3 is CSVADSSSGNTIYF. In DNA, the CDR3 is TGCAGCGTCGCTGACAGCTCCTCTGGAAACACCATATATTTT.

This rearrangement joins TRBV29-1 to TRBJ1-1; no reliable D call. The CDR3 extends over 15 amino acids. Trimming shortened V by 0 bases and J by 4 bases, and 15 bases separated the two germline ends. CDR1 is SQVTM and CDR2 is ANQGSEA in the germline V gene. The CDR3 reads CSVEDLELSGTEAFF. The DNA of the CDR3 is TGCAGCGTTGAAGATCTTGAACTGAGTGGCACTGAAGCTTTCTTT.

The chain employs TRBV6-2 or TRBV6-3 and TRBJ2-1; TRBD2 matches at 9 bases. The CDR3 has 12 amino acids. The germline V gene encodes CDR1 MNHEY and CDR2 SVGEGT. V was clipped by 10 bases and J by 9 bases; unmatched bases: 7. CDR3 nucleotides: TGTGCCACCTCCTGGCGGGAGGGTGAGCAGTTCTTC. Amino acid sequence: CATSWREGEQFF.

Ten or more counts support this clonotype. This chain uses TRBV2 with TRBJ2-4; TRBD2 matches 9 bases. This CDR3 has 20 amino acids. Germline CDR1 and CDR2: SNHLY and FYNNEI. Unmatched junction bases numbered 15, after V lost 0 bases and J lost 3 bases. CDR3 sequence: CASSEAVRTSESFVKNIQYF. CDR3 in DNA: TGTGCCAGCAGTGAAGCTGTTCGGACTAGCGAAAGTTTCGTCAAAAACATTCAGTACTTC.

The J gene is TRBJ1-5, the V gene TRBV5-6, with 9 bases aligning to TRBD1. The CDR3 runs 14 residues. V was clipped by 3 bases and J by 6 bases; unmatched bases: 4. Looked up from germline, CDR1 is SGHDT and CDR2 is YYEEEE. This CDR3 is CASSWGQGSQPQHF. The CDR3 DNA reads TGTGCCAGCAGCTGGGGACAGGGCAGTCAGCCCCAGCATTTT.

This clonotype was counted only a few times. The chain uses TRBV7-8 and TRBJ1-5, with D possibly being TRBD1 (6 bases). The end of the DNA aligns better with TRBJ2-3, so the J call may be wrong. The CDR3 spans 15 residues. Germline assignment: CDR1 SGHVS and CDR2 FQNEAQ. CDR3 DNA sequence: TGTGCCAGCAGCTTAGGGACAGTTAGCAATCAGCCCCAGTATTTT. It specifies CASSLGTVSNQPQYF.

This clonotype was picked up many times. This rearrangement joins TRBV12-3 or TRBV12-4 to TRBJ1-1; perhaps TRBD1 as D (5 bases). The CDR3 runs to 14 residues. V lost 5 bases, J lost 4 bases, and 14 bases lay in between. The CDR3 bases are TGTGCCAGCAGTGGGGCCTATGCGAGCACTGAAGCTTTCTTT. Protein: CASSGAYASTEAFF.

J is TRBJ1-5 and V is TRBV5-1, with D tentatively TRBD1 (6 bases). The CDR3 is made up of 14 amino acids. Germline V lookup: CDR1 SGHRS, CDR2 YFSETQ. Trimming left V 4 bases short and J 6 bases short, with 14 bases between. Here the CDR3 DNA reads TGCGCCAGCAGCCAGGGGTCAGAGGGTCAGCCCCAGCATTTT. It specifies CASSQGSEGQPQHF.

This clonotype was picked up a small number of times. The rearrangement uses TRBV7-2 and TRBJ2-7; TRBD2 agrees at 13 bases. V lost 4 bases and J lost 4; bases outside the gene matches: 13. The CDR3 is made up of 18 amino acids. The germline V gene has CDR1 SGHTA and CDR2 FQGNSA. The CDR3 reads CASSSQGLAGVGLYEQYF. For the CDR3, the DNA is TGTGCCAGCAGCTCGCAAGGACTAGCGGGAGTAGGGTTGTACGAGCAGTACTTC.

This clonotype was detected many times. J is TRBJ1-2 and V is TRBV10-3; D is undetermined. The CDR3 spans 13 residues. Germline loops: CDR1 ENHRY, CDR2 SYGVKD. Trimming cost V 4 bases and J 4 bases, with 10 bases left between them. The CDR3 nucleotides read TGTGCCATCAGTGTGGAGGAAATCTATGGCTACACCTTC. Translated, it gives CAISVEEIYGYTF.

Note on this clonotype: A much larger clone differs from this one at a single base, so this may be a read error. J is TRBJ2-7 and V is TRBV7-9, with D possibly TRBD1 on 6 matching bases. The CDR3 loop spans 15 amino acids. The germline CDR1 and CDR2 sequences are SEHNR and FQNEAQ (reference sequence). Trimming pared 1 base from V and 0 bases from J, leaving 10 bases between. Here the CDR3 DNA reads TGTGCCAGCAGCTTAGACAGGGCGAACTCCTACGAGCAGTACTTC. This codes for CASSLDRANSYEQYF. Using reference TRBV7-9 and TRBJ2-7 for the parts outside the CDR3, the full variable domain is DTGVSQNPRHKITKRGQNVTFRCDPISEHNRLYWYRQTLGQGPEFLTYFQNEAQLEKSRLLSDRFSAERPKGSFSTLEIQRTEQGDSAMYLCASSLDRANSYEQYFGPGTRLTVT.

This clonotype was seen many times. This chain connects TRBV5-4 to TRBJ1-1, with D possibly being TRBD1 (6 bases). The CDR3 has 14 amino acids. With 4 bases removed from V and 6 bases from J, the gap between germline ends came to 16 bases. CDR1 is SGHNT and CDR2 is YYREEE in the germline V gene (reference sequence). The CDR3 loop reads CASSGGQRLAEAFF. Here the CDR3 DNA reads TGTGCCAGCAGCGGCGGACAGAGGTTGGCTGAAGCTTTCTTT.

In its sample, this clonotype was seen a few times. The J gene is TRBJ1-2, the V gene TRBV28; D ambiguous. The CDR3 runs 12 residues. Trimming took 5 bases from V and 8 from J, leaving 12 bases between them. CDR1 and CDR2 from the germline V gene are MDHEN and SYDVKM. The CDR3 region is CASSPLLRGYTF. CDR3 coding DNA: TGTGCCAGCAGTCCTCTGCTGAGGGGCTACACCTTC.

CDR3 DNA: TGTGCCACCAGTGAGGGGGCAAGCTACGAGCAGTACTTC. Translation gives CATSEGASYEQYF. The chain recombines TRBV24-1 with TRBJ2-7, with a possible D match to TRBD1 (6 bases). The ends were cut back, 4 bases at V and 3 bases at J, with 9 bases in the middle. The germline V gene has CDR1 KGHDR and CDR2 SFDVKD. The CDR3 runs to 13 residues.

This chain connects TRBV6-1 to TRBJ2-1; a weak D match, TRBD2 (6 bases). Germline values: CDR1 MNHNS, CDR2 SASEGT. The CDR3 is 18 amino acids. Trimming cost V 7 bases and J 3 bases, with 25 bases left between them. Here the CDR3 DNA reads TGTGCCAGCACTACGACTAGGACTCGGACTACCAACTACAATGAGCAGTTCTTC. It translates to CASTTTRTRTTNYNEQFF.

The V and J genes are TRBV18 and TRBJ1-5; D ambiguous. V lost 5 bases and J lost 1, with 12 bases in between. The germline V gene encodes CDR1 KGHSH and CDR2 LQKENI. The CDR3 runs to 15 residues. The CDR3 sequence: CASSAQDASNQPQHF. CDR3 sequence (DNA): TGTGCCAGCTCAGCCCAGGACGCGAGCAATCAGCCCCAGCATTTT.

Notes on this clonotype: The junction departs from germline at one end; a sequencing error may be responsible. V gene TRBV5-1 combines with J gene TRBJ1-1; D is undetermined. The CDR3 totals 14 residues. Germline-derived CDR1 and CDR2 are SGHRS and YFSETQ. Here the CDR3 reads CAISLARQNTEAFF. CDR3 DNA sequence: TGCGCCATCAGCTTGGCCAGACAGAACACTGAAGCTTTCTTT.

This clonotype was seen more than once but under ten times. The genes are TRBV30 and TRBJ2-7, with a possible D match to TRBD1 (6 bases). The germline CDR1 and CDR2 sequences are GTSNPN and SVGIG (reference sequence). Deletions cut 5 bases from V and 2 bases from J, with 13 bases between. The CDR3 runs to 13 residues. The CDR3 region is CAWGWDIAYEQYF. For the CDR3, the DNA is TGTGCCTGGGGTTGGGACATCGCCTACGAGCAGTACTTC.

This rearrangement joins TRBV2 to TRBJ1-6; D not certain. V was shortened by 5 bases and J by 11 bases, with 16 bases between the two germline ends. Per germline, CDR1 SNHLY and CDR2 FYNNEI. The CDR3 covers 14 residues. The CDR3, as DNA: TGTGCCAGCAGTACATATGAGGGTATGACACCCCTCCACTTT. Residues: CASSTYEGMTPLHF. Variable domain in full (rest from reference TRBV2 and TRBJ1-6): EPEVTQTPSHQVTQMGQEVILRCVPISNHLYFYWYRQILGQKVEFLVSFYNNEISEKSEIFDDQFSVERPDGSNFTLKIRSTKLEDSAMYFCASSTYEGMTPLHFGNGTRLTVT.

The chain couples TRBV2 to TRBJ2-2, with 9 nucleotides matching TRBD2. V was clipped by 8 bases and J by 7 bases; unmatched bases: 17. This CDR3 has 17 residues. CDR1 and CDR2 (germline): SNHLY, FYNNEI. Here the CDR3 reads CASLEGIPGLAIGELFF. CDR3 DNA sequence: TGTGCCAGCTTGGAAGGGATTCCGGGACTAGCAATCGGGGAGCTGTTTTTT.